This TCR beta chain is from a study of T cells in Graves' hyperthyroidism and ophthalmopathy. Study-wide results and caveats: The model identified upcoming ophthalmopathy a median 6.5 months ahead of onset.

This clonotype appeared a single time. Its specificity is not known. Inclusion characteristics of ophthalmopathy patients comprised a Clinical Activity Score of at least 3, a NOSPECS grade of at least 4, and duration under 3 months. CDR1 and CDR2 from the germline V gene are LNHNV and YYDKDF (reference sequence). The CDR3 is 14 amino acids. Trimming pared 3 bases from V and 8 bases from J, leaving 16 bases between. Amplified regions were TCR beta CDR3 sequences from RNA transcripts. In the first-round RT-PCR of the TCR CDR3, the HTBI primer set was used. TCRdb analysed the multiplex PCR reads with MiXCR anew, one entry per CDR3 protein. The sample includes hundreds of thousands of distinct CDR3 sequences, under 15% of them seen just once.

V usage is TRBV15 and J usage is TRBJ1-2, with D possibly TRBD1 on 5 matching bases. The receptor comes from a man aged 18 to 30 with Graves' ophthalmopathy. Sequenced sample: blood. The CDR3 region has the DNA TGTGCCACCAGCAGGCGGACACCTTCCCTGGGCTACACCTTC. It is translated as CATSRRTPSLGYTF.